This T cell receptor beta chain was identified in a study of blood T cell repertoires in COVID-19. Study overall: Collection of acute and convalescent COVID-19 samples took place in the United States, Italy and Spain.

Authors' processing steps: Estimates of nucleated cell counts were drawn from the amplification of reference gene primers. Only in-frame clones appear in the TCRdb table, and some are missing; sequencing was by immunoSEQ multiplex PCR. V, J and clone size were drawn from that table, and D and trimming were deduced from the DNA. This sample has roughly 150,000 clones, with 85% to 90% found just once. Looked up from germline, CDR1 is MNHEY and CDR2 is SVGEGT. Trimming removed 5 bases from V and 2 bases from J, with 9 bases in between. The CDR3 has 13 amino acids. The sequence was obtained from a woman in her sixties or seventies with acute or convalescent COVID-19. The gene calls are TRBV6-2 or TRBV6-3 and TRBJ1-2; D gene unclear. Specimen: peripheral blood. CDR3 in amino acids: CASSETRNYGYTF. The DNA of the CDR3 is TGTGCCAGCAGTGAGACACGAAACTATGGCTACACCTTC.